These 13 T cell receptor beta chains were all obtained from the same sample, sequenced in a study of T-cell memory formation after mild COVID-19. TCRdb re-called the 5' RACE reads with MiXCR, one entry per CDR3 protein. Among 200,000 to 250,000 distinct CDR3 sequences listed, 9.5% to 10% were seen once. The specimen sequenced was PBMCs or a T cell subset sorted from them (not recorded which). Receptors were obtained from a young man who had mild COVID-19 (a few samples of this study predate the infection). Cell type and time point are not known.

V and J are TRBV15 and TRBJ1-5, with a tentative D call TRBD1 (5 bases). Trimming removed 0 bases at V and 5 bases at J, with 11 bases between. The CDR3 is 15 amino acids. Per germline, CDR1 LNHNV and CDR2 YYDKDF (reference sequence). In DNA form, the CDR3 reads TGTGCCACCAGCAGAGAGCCAGGGAGGGATCAGCCCCAGCATTTT. As protein: CATSREPGRDQPQHF.

The rearrangement joins TRBV4-3 to TRBJ1-1; D remains ambiguous. This CDR3 region has 15 residues. Trimming removed 4 bases at V and 1 base at J, with 13 bases between. Per germline, CDR1 LGHNA and CDR2 YSLEER. The CDR3 region has the DNA TGCGCCAGCAGCCGGCGGAGTTTGGAGAACACTGAAGCTTTCTTT. Its translation: CASSRRSLENTEAFF.

In this sample, this clonotype turned up a few times. This CDR3 reads CATSRGPGEQETQYF. For the CDR3, the DNA is TGTGCCACCAGCAGAGGGCCCGGCGAACAAGAGACCCAGTACTTC. The V call is TRBV15, the J call TRBJ2-5; D gene uncertain. The CDR3 extends over 15 amino acids. V lost 1 base and J 2 bases, leaving 11 bases between the germline ends. Germline V lookup: CDR1 LNHNV, CDR2 YYDKDF (reference sequence). Drawing the rest from reference TRBV15 and TRBJ2-5, the complete variable domain is DAMVIQNPRYQVTQFGKPVTLSCSQTLNHNVMYWYQQKSSQAPKLLFHYYDKDFNNEADTPDNFQSRRPNTSFCFLDIRSPGLGDTAMYLCATSRGPGEQETQYFGPGTRLLVL.

The chain joins TRBV20-1 to TRBJ1-1; D perhaps matches TRBD1 (5 bases). V lost 4 bases and J lost 0, with 9 bases in between. The CDR3 loop spans 13 amino acids. CDR1 DFQATT and CDR2 SNEGSKA come from the germline V gene (reference sequence). CDR3 coding DNA: TGCAGTGCTAATCCGGACATGAACACTGAAGCTTTCTTT. This sequence encodes CSANPDMNTEAFF.

This rearrangement joins TRBV6-5 to TRBJ1-6, with D possibly TRBD1 on 5 matching bases. Trimming stripped 9 bases from V and 9 bases from J, with 15 bases between. This CDR3 spans 13 amino acids. Germline CDR1 is MNHEY and CDR2 is SVGAGI. The CDR3 sequence: CASRVGVSSPLHF. The CDR3 DNA reads as TGTGCCAGTCGGGTAGGGGTGAGTTCACCCCTCCACTTT.

In its sample, this clonotype was seen many times. Here the CDR3 reads CASSPGGSYEQYF. The CDR3 DNA reads as TGTGCCAGCTCCCCCGGAGGGTCCTACGAGCAGTACTTC. This chain links TRBV18 with TRBJ2-7; D might be TRBD2 (6 bases). Trimming removed 6 bases at V and 1 base at J, with 10 bases between. CDR3 length equals 13 residues. The germline V gene encodes CDR1 KGHSH and CDR2 LQKENI.

In this sample, this clonotype turned up a few times. This chain uses TRBV7-9 with TRBJ2-1; D is unclear. The CDR3 length is 11 residues. V was clipped by 4 bases and J by 7 bases, with 5 bases between them. Germline V gene sequence: CDR1 SEHNR, CDR2 FQNEAQ (reference sequence). CDR3 loop: CASSSLNEQFF. CDR3 DNA: TGTGCCAGCAGCTCCCTTAATGAGCAGTTCTTC.

The sample holds many counts of this clonotype. The chain carries TRBV7-9 and TRBJ1-2; 7 bases agree with TRBD1. Losses at the gene ends were 5 bases for V and 4 bases for J; bases not matched to a gene: 10. The CDR3 has 15 amino acids. Germline CDR1 SEHNR, CDR2 FQNEAQ (reference sequence). The CDR3 spells CASSPRQGGAYGYTF. The CDR3 coding sequence is TGTGCCAGCAGCCCGAGACAGGGAGGGGCCTATGGCTACACCTTC.

Only a few counts were recorded for this clonotype. J is TRBJ2-5 and V is TRBV7-3, with a weak D call TRBD2 (5 bases). Germline CDR1 and CDR2: SGHTA and FQGTGA. V was trimmed by 0 bases and J by 5 bases, leaving 13 bases between them. The CDR3 is 15 residues long. The CDR3 DNA follows: TGTGCCAGCAGCTTAACTCCGGGGATGGGGGAGACCCAGTACTTC. Its protein product is CASSLTPGMGETQYF. The variable domain in full, completed from reference TRBV7-3 and TRBJ2-5, reads GAGVSQTPSNKVTEKGKYVELRCDPISGHTALYWYRQSLGQGPEFLIYFQGTGAADDSGLPNDRFFAVRPEGSVSTLKIQRTERGDSAVYLCASSLTPGMGETQYFGPGTRLLVL.

This chain links TRBV5-6 with TRBJ1-2; D is unresolved. The germline CDR1 and CDR2 sequences are SGHDT and YYEEEE. The length of the CDR3 is 14 residues. V dropped 1 base and J dropped 0 bases, with 7 bases sitting between them. The CDR3 DNA sequence: TGTGCCAGCAGCTTGTTACAGTCTAACTATGGCTACACCTTC. Its protein product is CASSLLQSNYGYTF.

V is TRBV5-4 and J is TRBJ2-5, with D perhaps matching TRBD1 (5 bases). CDR1 and CDR2 from the germline V gene are SGHNT and YYREEE (reference sequence). The CDR3 totals 14 residues. V lost 7 bases, J lost 5 bases, and 18 bases lay in between. The CDR3 sequence: CASADHGQGETQYF. The CDR3 nucleotides are TGTGCCAGCGCCGATCATGGGCAGGGTGAGACCCAGTACTTC.

The chain uses TRBV14 and TRBJ2-5; 13 nucleotides match TRBD2. The CDR3 consists of 18 residues. Losses at the gene ends were 3 bases for V and 5 bases for J; bases not matched to a gene: 12. Germline CDR1 reads SGHDN; CDR2 reads FVKESK. CDR3 residues: CASSQRTSGGATGETQYF. DNA for the CDR3: TGTGCCAGCAGCCAGCGGACTAGCGGGGGAGCCACGGGTGAGACCCAGTACTTC.

The sample holds many counts of this clonotype. The chain couples TRBV27 to TRBJ2-3; D might be TRBD1 (6 bases). Germline V CDR1 and CDR2: MNHEY, SMNVEV (reference sequence). The germline V and J ends were trimmed by 6 bases and 2 bases, with 15 bases remaining between them. This CDR3 region has 15 residues. The CDR3 DNA reads as TGTGCCAGCAGGTTAAACAGGGTGGACACAGATACGCAGTATTTT. It is translated as CASRLNRVDTDTQYF.